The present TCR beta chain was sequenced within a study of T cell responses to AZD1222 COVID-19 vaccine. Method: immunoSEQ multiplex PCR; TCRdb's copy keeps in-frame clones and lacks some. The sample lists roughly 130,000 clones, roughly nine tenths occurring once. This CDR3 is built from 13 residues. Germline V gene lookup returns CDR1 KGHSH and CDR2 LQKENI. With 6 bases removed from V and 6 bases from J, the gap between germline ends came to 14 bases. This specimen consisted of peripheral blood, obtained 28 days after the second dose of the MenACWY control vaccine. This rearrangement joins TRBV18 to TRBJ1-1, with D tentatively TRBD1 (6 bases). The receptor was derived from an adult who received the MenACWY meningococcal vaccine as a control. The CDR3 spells CASSPKQGAEAFF. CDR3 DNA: TGTGCCAGCTCCCCTAAACAGGGAGCTGAAGCTTTCTTT.